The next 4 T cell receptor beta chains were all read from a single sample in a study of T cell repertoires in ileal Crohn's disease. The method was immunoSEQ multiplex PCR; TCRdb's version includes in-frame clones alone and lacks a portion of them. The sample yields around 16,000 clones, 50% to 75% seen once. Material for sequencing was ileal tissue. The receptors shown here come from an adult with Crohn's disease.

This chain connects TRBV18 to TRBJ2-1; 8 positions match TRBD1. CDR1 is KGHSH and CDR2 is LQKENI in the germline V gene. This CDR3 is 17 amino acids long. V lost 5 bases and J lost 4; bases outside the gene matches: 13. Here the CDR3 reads CASSSGQGAWGYNEQFF. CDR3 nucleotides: TGTGCCAGCTCATCCGGACAGGGCGCGTGGGGGTACAATGAGCAGTTCTTC. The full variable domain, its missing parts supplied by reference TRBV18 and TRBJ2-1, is NAGVMQNPRHLVRRRGQEARLRCSPMKGHSHVYWYRQLPEEGLKFMVYLQKENIIDESGMPKERFSAEFPKEGPSILRIQQVVRGDSAAYFCASSSGQGAWGYNEQFFGPGTRLTVL.

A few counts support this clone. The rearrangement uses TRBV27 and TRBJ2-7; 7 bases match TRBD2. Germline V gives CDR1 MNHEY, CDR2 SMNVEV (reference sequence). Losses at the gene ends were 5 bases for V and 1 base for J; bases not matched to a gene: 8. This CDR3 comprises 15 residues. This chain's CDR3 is CASSQTRERSYEQYF. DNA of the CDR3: TGTGCCAGCAGTCAAACGCGGGAGAGATCCTACGAGCAGTACTTC.

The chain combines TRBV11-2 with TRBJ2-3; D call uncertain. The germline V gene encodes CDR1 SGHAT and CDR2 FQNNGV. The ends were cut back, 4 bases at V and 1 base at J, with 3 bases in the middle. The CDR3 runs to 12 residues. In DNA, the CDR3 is TGTGCCAGCAGCTCCGGCACAGATACGCAGTATTTT. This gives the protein CASSSGTDTQYF. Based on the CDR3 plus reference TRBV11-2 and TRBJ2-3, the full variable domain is EAGVAQSPRYKIIEKRQSVAFWCNPISGHATLYWYQQILGQGPKLLIQFQNNGVVDDSQLPKDRFSAERLKGVDSTLKIQPAKLEDSAVYLCASSSGTDTQYFGPGTRLTVL.

CDR3 residues: CASSPDLLVAGELFF. The CDR3 DNA follows: TGTGCCAGCTCACCTGACCTGCTAGTGGCCGGGGAGCTGTTTTTT. This chain uses TRBV18 with TRBJ2-2; unclear D gene. CDR1 KGHSH and CDR2 LQKENI come from the germline V gene. The V and J ends lost 3 bases and 6 bases respectively, with 14 bases between them. There are 15 residues in the CDR3.